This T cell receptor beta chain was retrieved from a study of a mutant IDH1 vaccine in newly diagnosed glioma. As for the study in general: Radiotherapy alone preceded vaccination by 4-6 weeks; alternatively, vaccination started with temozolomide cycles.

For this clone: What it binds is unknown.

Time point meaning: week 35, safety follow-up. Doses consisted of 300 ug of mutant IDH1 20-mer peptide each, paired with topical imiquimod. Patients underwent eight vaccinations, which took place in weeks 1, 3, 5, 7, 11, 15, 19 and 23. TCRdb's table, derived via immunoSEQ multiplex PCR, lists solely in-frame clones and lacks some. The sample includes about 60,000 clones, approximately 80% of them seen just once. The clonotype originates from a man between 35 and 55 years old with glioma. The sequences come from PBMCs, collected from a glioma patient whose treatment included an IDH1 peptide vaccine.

The CDR3: CASSLAPPHYPNSPLHF. CDR3 DNA sequence: TGCGCCAGCAGCTTGGCCCCACCACACTACCCCAATTCACCCCTCCACTTT. This chain uses TRBV5-1 with TRBJ1-6; D gene unclear. There are 17 residues in the CDR3. Per germline, CDR1 SGHRS and CDR2 YFSETQ. Trimming removed 0 bases from V and 7 bases from J, with 17 bases in between.